This TCR beta chain is from a study of blood T cells in healthy people across ages. Broader study findings: Higher diversity, along with more naive CD4+ cells, distinguished long-lived donors from aged donors.

As regards this clonotype: Its antigen is as yet unknown.

This CDR3 is built from 17 residues. V gave up 5 bases and J gave up 0 bases; unmatched junction bases: 11. The germline V gene has CDR1 MDHEN and CDR2 SYDVKM. A second PCR of roughly 7 to 11 cycles used a sample-barcoded 5' primer and a J-beta primer mix. MiXCR, applied by TCRdb to the 5' RACE reads, yields one record per CDR3 protein. The table lists hundreds of thousands of distinct CDR3 sequences, 25% of them singletons, with roughly a tenth in the top ten. The data were also submitted as part of a second study, on T cells of mothers and their children.

Sequencing was performed on blood. This TCR came from a boy aged 10-17 years in good health. The J gene is TRBJ2-3, the V gene TRBV28; 7 positions agree with TRBD2. The CDR3 sequence: CASSTKEAGTSTDTQYF. The CDR3 coding sequence is TGTGCCAGCAGTACTAAAGAAGCGGGAACTAGCACAGATACGCAGTATTTT.